The 30 T cell receptor beta chains given below trace back to one sample, sequenced in a study of vaccination and CD4 T cells after COVID-19. Treatment: 10-day PBMC culture with coronavirus spike peptide pools or control peptides (ViraFEST assay). Sequence data for DNA of cultured CD4+ T cells were generated by the Oncomine TCR Beta short-read assay. Using its own MiXCR run on the PCR reads, TCRdb lists one record per CDR3 protein. The sample has some 18,000 distinct CDR3 sequences; roughly 73% are singletons. What these receptors recognize is not known. The sample consisted of CD4+ T cells from blood, cultured in vitro, taken after SARS-CoV-2 vaccination. The source of these receptors is a human donor who received a COVID-19 vaccine.

This chain uses TRBV15 with TRBJ1-2; 8 positions agree with TRBD1. V shed 3 bases and J 4 bases; nucleotides not matched to a gene: 7. Germline-derived CDR1 and CDR2 are LNHNV and YYDKDF (reference sequence). The CDR3 runs 15 residues. The CDR3 reads CATSRLGTGGYGYTF. The CDR3 DNA follows: TGTGCCACCAGCAGGTTGGGAACAGGGGGCTATGGCTACACCTTC.

The chain is built from TRBV30 and TRBJ2-1; 8 bases align to TRBD2. Germline CDR1 is GTSNPN and CDR2 is SVGIG (reference sequence). With 0 bases clipped from V and 6 bases from J, the junction kept 16 bases outside the gene matches. The CDR3 sequence is 18 residues long. In DNA, the CDR3 is TGTGCCTGGAGTGTCCCTCCATACGGGGGGGCCCTGCTCAATGAGCAGTTCTTC. Protein product: CAWSVPPYGGALLNEQFF.

The chain links TRBV19 to TRBJ2-5, with 7 bases that match TRBD1. The junction had 10 bases not matched to a gene; V was cut back by 11 bases and J by 4 bases. The CDR3 runs 13 residues. Germline V lookup: CDR1 LNHDA, CDR2 SQIVND (reference sequence). DNA for the CDR3: TGTGCCTCCGGACAGGCCTTGGGAGAGACCCAGTACTTC. Protein: CASGQALGETQYF.

The chain joins TRBV6-1 to TRBJ2-2; weak D call: TRBD1 (5 bases). The CDR3 is made up of 13 amino acids. V lost 6 bases and J lost 5, with 10 bases in between. Looked up from germline, CDR1 is MNHNS and CDR2 is SASEGT. CDR3 amino acids: CASSERQTGELFF. The CDR3 DNA reads TGTGCCAGCAGCGAACGACAGACCGGGGAGCTGTTTTTT.

This clonotype was detected once. The rearrangement links TRBV24-1 to TRBJ2-2, with 12 bases identical to TRBD1. The ends lost 2 bases at V and 7 bases at J; junction bases unmatched: 7. CDR3 length equals 17 residues. The V gene's germline CDR1 is KGHDR and CDR2 SFDVKD. The CDR3 protein is CATSDYPGQGASGELFF. CDR3 nucleotides: TGTGCCACCAGTGATTATCCGGGACAGGGGGCAAGCGGGGAGCTGTTTTTT.

The CDR3 bases are TGTGCCTGGAGTGTTGATCAAGGGGTTATTACTGAAGCTTTCTTT. It translates to CAWSVDQGVITEAFF. The V gene is TRBV30, the J gene TRBJ1-1; perhaps TRBD1 as D (5 bases). Germline CDR1 reads GTSNPN; CDR2 reads SVGIG (reference sequence). This CDR3 contains 15 residues. V lost 0 bases to trimming and J lost 5 bases, with 16 bases between them.

This CDR3 reads CASSAPLGGNSPLHF. The CDR3 DNA sequence: TGTGCCAGCAGTGCCCCATTGGGGGGGAATTCACCCCTCCACTTT. The rearrangement joins TRBV12-3 or TRBV12-4 to TRBJ1-6; D possibly corresponds to TRBD1 (5 bases). V lost 5 bases and J 7 bases, leaving 15 bases between the germline ends. The CDR3 has 15 residues.

This chain uses TRBV7-2 with TRBJ1-6; 7 positions match TRBD1. V lost 2 bases, J lost 7 bases, and 5 bases stayed unmatched. Per germline, CDR1 SGHTA and CDR2 FQGNSA. This CDR3 is built from 15 residues. CDR3 protein: CASSLWTGQNSPLHF. CDR3 DNA: TGTGCCAGCAGCTTATGGACAGGACAGAATTCACCCCTCCACTTT.

This clonotype showed up just a few times. This chain links TRBV12-3 or TRBV12-4 with TRBJ2-3; D may be TRBD2 (6 bases). Trimming pared 6 bases from V and 0 bases from J, leaving 7 bases between. The CDR3 extends over 13 amino acids. CDR3 protein: CASRRGSTDTQYF. CDR3 sequence (DNA): TGTGCCAGCAGGCGGGGTAGCACAGATACGCAGTATTTT.

The chain carries TRBV30 and TRBJ2-7; possibly TRBD1 or TRBD2 for D (5 bases each). The CDR3 runs to 13 residues. CDR1 and CDR2 (germline): GTSNPN, SVGIG (reference sequence). The CDR3 loop is CARRGQGGYEQYF. CDR3 DNA sequence: TGTGCGAGGAGAGGGCAGGGTGGCTACGAGCAGTACTTC.

The chain is built from TRBV30 and TRBJ1-2; 10 nucleotides match TRBD1. Germline trimming cut 1 base from V and 7 bases from J; bases unmatched to any gene: 0. CDR1 and CDR2 (germline): GTSNPN, SVGIG (reference sequence). This CDR3 is built from 12 residues. CDR3 nucleotides: TGTGCCTGGAGTGGGGACAGGGGTGGCTACACCTTC. Amino acid sequence: CAWSGDRGGYTF.

This chain connects TRBV7-2 to TRBJ2-5; 9 positions agree with TRBD1. The CDR3 runs 14 residues. CDR1 is SGHTA and CDR2 is FQGNSA in the germline V gene. J was trimmed by 5 bases and V by 3 bases; bases with no gene match: 4. DNA for the CDR3: TGTGCCAGCAGCTTCCCCGGGACAGGGGAGACCCAGTACTTC. This gives the protein CASSFPGTGETQYF.

The genes are TRBV19 and TRBJ2-7, with unresolved D. The CDR3 spans 13 residues. The germline V and J ends were trimmed by 3 bases and 1 base, with 7 bases remaining between them. Germline CDR1 and CDR2: LNHDA and SQIVND (reference sequence). The CDR3 nucleotides read TGTGCCAGTAGTATCCAACAGTCCTACGAGCAGTACTTC. This gives the protein CASSIQQSYEQYF.

The genes are TRBV12-5 and TRBJ1-5; no reliable D call. The V end lost 0 bases, the J end lost 0 bases, and 12 bases lay between the germline ends. The CDR3 sequence is 17 residues long. The V gene's germline CDR1 is LGHNT and CDR2 FRNRAP. The CDR3 reads CASGLVRAGLSNQPQHF. The CDR3 coding sequence is TGTGCTAGTGGTTTGGTACGCGCAGGACTTAGCAATCAGCCCCAGCATTTT. Full variable domain (outside the CDR3, taken from reference TRBV12-5 and TRBJ1-5): DARVTQTPRHKVTEMGQEVTMRCQPILGHNTVFWYRQTMMQGLELLAYFRNRAPLDDSGMPKDRFSAEMPDATLATLKIQPSEPRDSAVYFCASGLVRAGLSNQPQHFGDGTRLSIL.

This clonotype came up a few times. The chain has TRBV30 and TRBJ1-6, with D perhaps TRBD1 (5 bases). V lost 3 bases, J lost 7 bases, and 10 bases lay in between. The CDR3 loop spans 13 amino acids. CDR1 and CDR2 from the germline V gene are GTSNPN and SVGIG (reference sequence). In nucleotides, the CDR3 is TGTGCCTGGAGACAGGTTCAAAATTCACCCCTCCACTTT. It is translated as CAWRQVQNSPLHF.

This clonotype was observed a few times. This rearrangement joins TRBV10-1 to TRBJ1-2; 7 nucleotides line up with TRBD1. The V segment lost 3 bases and the J segment 8 bases; nucleotides outside the gene matches: 9. Germline V gene lookup returns CDR1 WNHNN and CDR2 SYGVQD (reference sequence). There are 14 residues in the CDR3. CDR3 amino acids: CASSDFGQGEGYTF. In DNA, the CDR3 is TGCGCCAGCAGTGATTTCGGGCAGGGGGAAGGCTACACCTTC.

The chain employs TRBV2 and TRBJ1-5; D is uncertain. Trimming stripped 1 base from V and 4 bases from J, with 14 bases between. The CDR3 runs to 16 residues. In germline, CDR1 is SNHLY, CDR2 FYNNEI. The CDR3 reads CASSEVRLPGNQPQHF. CDR3 sequence (DNA): TGTGCCAGCAGTGAAGTTCGCCTCCCGGGGAATCAGCCCCAGCATTTT.

The chain combines TRBV24-1 with TRBJ1-1, with a possible D match to TRBD1 (5 bases). V gave up 6 bases and J gave up 0 bases, with 16 bases separating them. CDR3 length: 16 residues. Germline V gene sequence: CDR1 KGHDR, CDR2 SFDVKD. The CDR3 is CATSSAEAGLNTEAFF. CDR3 bases: TGTGCCACCAGTTCCGCAGAGGCAGGGCTGAACACTGAAGCTTTCTTT.

The rearrangement uses TRBV5-4 and TRBJ1-1; D is unresolved. The CDR3 length is 16 residues. With 0 bases removed from V and 1 base from J, the gap between germline ends came to 13 bases. Per the germline V gene, CDR1 is SGHNT and CDR2 is YYREEE (reference sequence). Here the CDR3 reads CASSLDFGSRNTEAFF. DNA for the CDR3: TGTGCCAGCAGCTTGGATTTCGGCTCGAGGAACACTGAAGCTTTCTTT.

The V gene is TRBV20-1, the J gene TRBJ1-1; possibly TRBD1 for D (5 bases). Germline V gene sequence: CDR1 DFQATT, CDR2 SNEGSKA (reference sequence). Trimming left V 0 bases short and J 11 bases short, with 13 bases between. The CDR3 extends over 12 amino acids. The CDR3 bases are TGCAGTGCTAGAGAGGGGCCCCGTGGGGCTTTCTTT. Residues: CSAREGPRGAFF.

The V call is TRBV20-1, the J call TRBJ1-6; possibly TRBD1 for D (6 bases). V shed 6 bases and J shed 5 bases, with 14 bases lying between them. The CDR3 extends over 14 amino acids. CDR1 is DFQATT, CDR2 SNEGSKA, per germline (reference sequence). Here the CDR3 reads CSARGQRDNSPLHF. The DNA of the CDR3 is TGCAGTGCCAGGGGCCAAAGGGATAATTCACCCCTCCACTTT.

This sequence joins TRBV11-3 and TRBJ2-7, with D tentatively TRBD2 (7 bases). This CDR3 region has 17 residues. Germline V gene lookup returns CDR1 SGHNT and CDR2 YENEEA. V lost 5 bases to trimming and J lost 2 bases, with 22 bases between them. CDR3 sequence (DNA): TGTGCCAGCAGCCTCACCCTCGTGGGAGGGGGGGCCTACGAGCAGTACTTC. Its protein product is CASSLTLVGGGAYEQYF.

This clonotype was recorded only once. The CDR3 DNA reads TGTGCCAGTAGTATAGGGGACCCTCCCCTCCACTTT. As protein: CASSIGDPPLHF. The J gene is TRBJ1-6, the V gene TRBV19; D is perhaps TRBD1 (5 bases). In germline, CDR1 is LNHDA, CDR2 SQIVND (reference sequence). V was trimmed by 1 base and J by 13 bases, leaving 8 bases between them. The length of the CDR3 is 12 residues.

The chain joins TRBV20-1 to TRBJ1-5; no firm D call. Germline assignment: CDR1 DFQATT and CDR2 SNEGSKA (reference sequence). The CDR3 is 12 residues long. The V gene lost 3 bases and the J gene lost 2 bases, with 5 bases spanning the gap. In DNA form, the CDR3 reads TGCAGTGCTAGCACAGGCAATCAGCCCCAGCATTTT. Translation gives CSASTGNQPQHF.

The chain carries TRBV7-6 and TRBJ2-3; D remains unclear. Germline V gives CDR1 SGHVS, CDR2 FNYEAQ. This CDR3 has 15 residues. V was clipped by 1 base and J by 1 base, with 9 bases between them. This CDR3 reads CASSLGVLGTDTQYF. Written as DNA, the CDR3 is TGTGCCAGCAGCTTAGGGGTGCTTGGCACAGATACGCAGTATTTT.

The V call is TRBV7-2, the J call TRBJ1-2; D possibly corresponds to TRBD1 (6 bases). V was pared by 4 bases and J by 1 base, with 10 bases between. CDR3 length: 14 amino acids. Germline values: CDR1 SGHTA, CDR2 FQGNSA. The CDR3 loop reads CASSSQGVNYGYTF. The CDR3, as DNA: TGTGCCAGCAGCTCACAGGGAGTTAACTATGGCTACACCTTC. Full variable domain (missing parts from reference TRBV7-2 and TRBJ1-2): GAGVSQSPSNKVTEKGKDVELRCDPISGHTALYWYRQSLGQGLEFLIYFQGNSAPDKSGLPSDRFSAERTGGSVSTLTIQRTQQEDSAVYLCASSSQGVNYGYTFGSGTRLTVV.

This clonotype came up once. The gene calls are TRBV24-1 and TRBJ1-3; D is unresolved. The V end was cut by 1 base, the J end by 8 bases, with 8 bases between. CDR3 length: 13 residues. CDR1 and CDR2 from the germline V gene are KGHDR and SFDVKD. The CDR3 here is CATSDLLTDTIYF. CDR3 coding DNA: TGTGCCACCAGTGATTTATTAACTGACACCATATATTTT.

The chain carries TRBV7-3 and TRBJ2-5; D gene unclear. V was pared by 5 bases and J by 5 bases, with 9 bases between. Germline-derived CDR1 and CDR2 are SGHTA and FQGTGA. The length of the CDR3 is 12 residues. CDR3 in DNA: TGTGCCAGCAGCCTAGACGGGGAGACCCAGTACTTC. Protein: CASSLDGETQYF.

The chain carries TRBV25-1 and TRBJ1-6, with a tentative D call TRBD1 (5 bases). Trimming shortened V by 0 bases and J by 5 bases, and 8 bases separated the two germline ends. This CDR3 is 15 amino acids long. The germline V gene has CDR1 MGHDK and CDR2 SYGVNS. The CDR3 loop reads CASSEYGADNSPLHF. The CDR3, as DNA: TGTGCCAGCAGTGAATATGGGGCCGATAATTCACCCCTCCACTTT.

This sequence joins TRBV18 and TRBJ1-1; D gene uncertain. Trimming removed 2 bases from V and 1 base from J, with 20 bases in between. CDR1 and CDR2 from the germline V gene are KGHSH and LQKENI. CDR3 length: 18 amino acids. The CDR3 nucleotides are TGTGCCAGCTCACCAACGGATGAGGGTTTCATGTGGAACACTGAAGCTTTCTTT. Translated, it gives CASSPTDEGFMWNTEAFF.